Listed here are 7 T cell receptor beta chains from one sample, sequenced in a study of blood T cell repertoires in COVID-19. Repertoires were generated with immunoSEQ multiplex PCR, while TCRdb's copy carries only in-frame clones and drops some. Seen here are about 260,000 clones, around 84% observed once, and the top ten hold around 3.9%. Sequencing used PBMCs or T cells enriched from blood (not recorded which). All receptors derive from a man between 25 and 39 years old with acute COVID-19.

This clone has a handful of counts. The chain links TRBV4-2 to TRBJ1-3; the D is unclear. From germline, CDR1 is LGHNA and CDR2 YNFKEQ. The CDR3 length is 12 residues. The ends were cut back, 4 bases at V and 3 bases at J, with 4 bases in the middle. The CDR3 DNA reads TGTGCCAGCAGCCCCATTGGAAACACCATATATTTT. Amino acids: CASSPIGNTIYF.

V and J are TRBV12-3 or TRBV12-4 and TRBJ2-1, with D possibly TRBD2 on 6 matching bases. The CDR3 contains 11 residues. Trimming cost V 4 bases and J 14 bases, with 12 bases left between them. The CDR3 region is CASSSDRREFF. In nucleotides, the CDR3 is TGTGCCAGCAGTTCCGATCGGAGGGAGTTCTTC.

The V call is TRBV27, the J call TRBJ1-2, with TRBD1 identical over 7 bases. Germline V gene data show CDR1 as MNHEY and CDR2 as SMNVEV (reference sequence). V shed 5 bases and J 6 bases; nucleotides not matched to a gene: 9. The CDR3 extends over 14 amino acids. CDR3 coding DNA: TGTGCCAGCAGTCGTAGGGGGACAGAAAATGGCTACACCTTC. This encodes CASSRRGTENGYTF.

For the CDR3, the DNA is TGTGCCAGCAGTTTCGGAACAGGGGGCAGGTTCGGCGAGCAGTACGTC. As protein: CASSFGTGGRFGEQYV. V is TRBV28 and J is TRBJ2-7, with 9 nucleotides matching TRBD1. Germline V lookup: CDR1 MDHEN, CDR2 SYDVKM. The CDR3 runs to 16 residues. J gave up 6 bases and V 3 bases, and 12 bases lay outside the gene matches.

The gene calls are TRBV9 and TRBJ1-4, with 9 bases fitting TRBD1. J was trimmed by 7 bases and V by 3 bases; bases with no gene match: 10. Germline-derived CDR1 and CDR2 are SGDLS and YYNGEE. CDR3 length: 16 residues. The CDR3 sequence: CASSAGTGQGREKLFF. The CDR3 bases are TGTGCCAGCAGCGCTGGGACAGGACAGGGGCGTGAAAAACTGTTTTTT.

The J gene is TRBJ2-5, the V gene TRBV5-6, with TRBD2 identical over 9 bases. This CDR3 is built from 17 residues. With V trimmed by 4 bases and J by 4 bases, 14 bases remained unmatched. CDR1 and CDR2 from the germline V gene are SGHDT and YYEEEE. CDR3 sequence (DNA): TGTGCCAGCAGCGCGAGACTAGCGGTAGTTGGGCGAGAGACCCAGTACTTC. Translating it yields CASSARLAVVGRETQYF.

This chain uses TRBV6-5 with TRBJ1-1; no definite D call. The germline V and J ends were trimmed by 6 bases and 1 base, with 6 bases remaining between them. Germline CDR1 MNHEY, CDR2 SVGAGI. This CDR3 is 12 amino acids long. In DNA form, the CDR3 reads TGTGCCAGCAGAAAACAGAACACTGAAGCTTTCTTT. As protein: CASRKQNTEAFF.